The 5 T cell receptor beta chains in this list originate from one sample, sequenced in a study of control samples from healthy donors and cancer patients. Sequenced by immunoSEQ multiplex PCR; TCRdb stores in-frame clones only, minus some. This table has under 300,000 clones, roughly 82% appearing once. The specimen sequenced was PBMCs. These receptors all come from a woman aged 55-69 years with lung cancer.

The chain couples TRBV9 to TRBJ1-3, with D possibly being TRBD1 (5 bases). The CDR3 sequence is 16 residues long. From germline, CDR1 is SGDLS and CDR2 YYNGEE. Trimming pared 3 bases from V and 2 bases from J, leaving 15 bases between. As DNA, the CDR3 is TGTGCCAGCAGCGAACGTTCGGGGGGGGCTGGAAACACCATATATTTT. As protein: CASSERSGGAGNTIYF.

This clone turned up a few times. This specimen includes other DNA sequences encoding the same CDR3. The chain links TRBV5-1 to TRBJ2-1; 11 nucleotides agree with TRBD2. The CDR3 extends over 16 amino acids. Germline CDR1 SGHRS, CDR2 YFSETQ. Unmatched junction bases numbered 2, after V lost 0 bases and J lost 3 bases. CDR3 sequence (DNA): TGCGCCAGCAGCTTGGAAGGGACTAGCGGCTACAATGAGCAGTTCTTC. Translation: CASSLEGTSGYNEQFF.

This clone was seen a single time. The rearrangement joins TRBV7-7 to TRBJ2-7; no definite D call. Trimming pared 1 base from V and 5 bases from J, leaving 12 bases between. The CDR3 is 14 residues long. Germline-derived CDR1 and CDR2 are SSHAT and FNYEAQ (reference sequence). The CDR3, as DNA: TGTGCCAGCAGCTTAGACCCCAGCTCGGACGAGCAGTACTTC. It yields the protein CASSLDPSSDEQYF.

The rearrangement uses TRBV6-6 and TRBJ1-1, with D uncertain. Germline loops: CDR1 MNHNY, CDR2 SVGAGI (reference sequence). The CDR3 has 13 amino acids. V was shortened by 2 bases and J by 1 base, with 5 bases between the two germline ends. Written as DNA, the CDR3 is TGTGCCAGCAGTTACCCGCAGAACACTGAAGCTTTCTTT. Amino acid sequence: CASSYPQNTEAFF.

This clone was counted a single time. The DNA of the CDR3 is TGTGCCAGCAGCCAGGGGGGGGGCGGCCTCTCTGGAAACACCATATATTTT. This codes for CASSQGGGGLSGNTIYF. The chain employs TRBV3-1 (or the pseudogene TRBV3-2) and TRBJ1-3, with D maybe TRBD1 (6 bases). The germline V gene encodes CDR1 LGHDT and CDR2 YNNKEL (reference sequence). Trimming cost V 3 bases and J 0 bases, with 15 bases left between them. The CDR3 extends over 17 amino acids.